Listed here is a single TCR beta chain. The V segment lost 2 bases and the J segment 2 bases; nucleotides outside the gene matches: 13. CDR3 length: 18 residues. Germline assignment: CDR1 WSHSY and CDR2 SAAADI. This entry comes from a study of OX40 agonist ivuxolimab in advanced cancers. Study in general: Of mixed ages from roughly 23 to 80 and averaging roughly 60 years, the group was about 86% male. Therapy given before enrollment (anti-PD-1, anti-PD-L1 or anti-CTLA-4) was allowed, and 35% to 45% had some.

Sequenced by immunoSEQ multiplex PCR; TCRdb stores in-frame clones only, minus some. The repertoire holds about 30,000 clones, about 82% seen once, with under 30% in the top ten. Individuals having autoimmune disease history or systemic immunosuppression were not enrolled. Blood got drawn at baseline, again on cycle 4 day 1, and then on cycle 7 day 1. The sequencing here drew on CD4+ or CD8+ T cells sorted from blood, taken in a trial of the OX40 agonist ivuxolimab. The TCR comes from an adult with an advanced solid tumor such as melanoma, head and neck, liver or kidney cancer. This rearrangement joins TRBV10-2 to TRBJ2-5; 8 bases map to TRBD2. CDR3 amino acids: CASSEGGGRTNPQETQYF. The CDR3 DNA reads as TGCGCCAGCAGTGAGGGAGGCGGGAGGACTAACCCACAAGAGACCCAGTACTTC.